The rows below give T cell receptor beta chains drawn from one sample of a study of radiation and T cells in renal cell carcinoma. This table comes from immunoSEQ multiplex PCR, and its TCRdb copy is limited to in-frame clones, with some not included. The data show 120,000 to 150,000 clones, with approximately 86% seen just once and around a sixth held by the top ten. The sequenced sample was blood, obtained from a patient whose treatment included radiotherapy and nephrectomy. The receptors were gathered from a woman aged 45-65 years with renal cell carcinoma. Both conserved end residues are part of each CDR3. Each record gives: D gene, V gene, J gene, CDR3 protein. D genes are given only for firm matches.

>-|TRBV19|TRBJ2-2
CASSLERKAGELFF
>-|TRBV7-2|TRBJ2-5
CASSLGQPEETQYF
>TRBD1|TRBV2|TRBJ2-2
CASRPGTVNTGELFF
>-|TRBV9|TRBJ1-1
CASSVSRNTEAFF
>-|TRBV5-1|TRBJ2-7
CASSLGSSNVYEQYF
>-|TRBV7-2|TRBJ1-1
CASSRGEENTEAFF
>TRBD1|TRBV5-6|TRBJ1-5
CASRRQGFDQPQHF
>TRBD1|TRBV7-9|TRBJ1-5
CASSSGQVNQPQHF
>-|TRBV9|TRBJ2-6
CASSLSGSGANVLTF
>-|TRBV9|TRBJ2-7
CASSVSATETYEQYF
>-|TRBV28|TRBJ1-2
CASVSGAVYGYTF
>-|TRBV7-2|TRBJ2-1
CASSLRRGAGNEQFF
>TRBD1|TRBV7-9|TRBJ1-2
CASSSGQGYGYTF